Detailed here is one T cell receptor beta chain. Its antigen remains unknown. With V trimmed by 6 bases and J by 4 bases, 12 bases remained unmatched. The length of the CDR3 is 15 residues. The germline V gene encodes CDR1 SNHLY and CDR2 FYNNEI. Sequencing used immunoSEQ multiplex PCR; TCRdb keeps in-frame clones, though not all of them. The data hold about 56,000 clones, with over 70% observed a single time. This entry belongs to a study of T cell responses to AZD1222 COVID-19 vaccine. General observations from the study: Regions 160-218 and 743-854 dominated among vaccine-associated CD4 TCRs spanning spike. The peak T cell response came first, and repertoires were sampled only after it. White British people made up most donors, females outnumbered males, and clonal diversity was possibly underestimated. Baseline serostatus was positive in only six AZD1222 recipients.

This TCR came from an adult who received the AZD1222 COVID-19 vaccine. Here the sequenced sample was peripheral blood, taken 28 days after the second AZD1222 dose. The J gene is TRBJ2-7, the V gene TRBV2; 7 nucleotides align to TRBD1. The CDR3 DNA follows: TGTGCCAGCAGCTTCCTGGCTCAGGGGGTGTACGAGCAGTACTTC. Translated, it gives CASSFLAQGVYEQYF.